Below are 21 T cell receptor beta chains sequenced from a single sample in a study of shared clonotypes between healthy human individuals (dated by TCRdb to 2019 to 2021). Libraries were constructed by the immunoSEQ multiplex PCR assay. Sourced from immuneACCESS, this table was stored by TCRdb with only in-frame sequences that have V and J called. A share of the clones is absent; for the studies checked, an unresolved V gene accounts for under half, and the remainder has no known explanation. Recorded for this sample are more than 2,000,000 clones; about 92% of them occurred a single time. Jointly, the top ten make up roughly 0.14% of the sample. The sample taken for sequencing was naive CD4+ T cells sorted from blood. Per the publication, the cell subset or site label means: CD45RA+ positively selected. These receptors were obtained from a man aged 18 to 29 in good health.

Remarks on this clone: Other nucleotide sequences in the sample specify the same CDR3. The chain employs TRBV7-9 and TRBJ2-1; 9 nucleotides line up with TRBD1. J gave up 1 base and V 5 bases, and 3 bases lay outside the gene matches. CDR3 length equals 15 residues. Germline CDR1 SEHNR, CDR2 FQNEAQ (reference sequence). CDR3 in DNA: TGTGCCAGCAGCCCGGGACAGGGATCCTACAATGAGCAGTTCTTC. Translating gives CASSPGQGSYNEQFF.

The chain employs TRBV10-1 and TRBJ2-7; 8 nucleotides match TRBD2. The CDR3 runs to 14 residues. Germline CDR1 and CDR2: WNHNN and SYGVQD (reference sequence). V lost 3 bases and J lost 4; bases outside the gene matches: 5. CDR3 residues: CASSETGGAYEQYF. CDR3 in DNA: TGCGCCAGCAGTGAAACGGGGGGGGCATACGAGCAGTACTTC.

The J gene is TRBJ2-3, the V gene TRBV29-1; D call uncertain. Germline assignment: CDR1 SQVTM and CDR2 ANQGSEA. CDR3 length equals 13 residues. Trimming shortened V by 6 bases and J by 2 bases, and 12 bases separated the two germline ends. This CDR3 is CSVESRYTDTQYF. The CDR3 DNA is TGCAGCGTCGAGAGCCGATACACAGATACGCAGTATTTT.

DNA for the CDR3: TGTGCCAGCCAAATATTGGCGTCATCCGCCGGGGAGCTGTTTTTT. Protein: CASQILASSAGELFF. V usage is TRBV6-7 and J usage is TRBJ2-2; D gene uncertain. Being an ORF, TRBV6-7 has a function that is uncertain. This CDR3 comprises 15 residues. Deletions cut 8 bases from V and 6 bases from J, with 19 bases between.

The chain couples TRBV12-5 to TRBJ1-4; TRBD1 matches 8 bases. CDR3 size: 16 residues. The V gene end was trimmed by 0 bases and the J gene end by 7 bases; junction bases not matched to a gene: 7. The V gene's germline CDR1 is LGHNT and CDR2 FRNRAP. The CDR3 protein is CASGLVPRGPCEKLFF. The CDR3 DNA reads as TGTGCTAGTGGTTTGGTACCCAGGGGGCCATGTGAAAAACTGTTTTTT.

This sequence joins TRBV4-2 and TRBJ2-1; the match to TRBD2 covers 9 bases. This CDR3 is 15 amino acids long. V was pared by 1 base and J by 8 bases, with 6 bases of the junction left unmatched. In germline, CDR1 is LGHNA, CDR2 YNFKEQ. The CDR3 region is CASSQAGTSNDEQFF. CDR3 nucleotides: TGTGCCAGCAGCCAAGCCGGGACTAGCAACGATGAGCAGTTCTTC.

This clone showed up just once. This rearrangement joins TRBV5-4 to TRBJ2-1; the D gene is possibly TRBD2 (5 bases). CDR1 is SGHNT and CDR2 is YYREEE in the germline V gene (reference sequence). Trimming took 0 bases from V and 6 from J, leaving 22 bases between them. CDR3 length: 18 residues. The CDR3 DNA is TGTGCCAGCAGCTTGGGACTAACTCTATCCCCATCCCTCAATGAGCAGTTCTTC. Translated, it gives CASSLGLTLSPSLNEQFF. Full variable domain (missing parts from reference TRBV5-4 and TRBJ2-1): ETGVTQSPTHLIKTRGQQVTLRCSSQSGHNTVSWYQQALGQGPQFIFQYYREEENGRGNFPPRFSGLQFPNYSSELNVNALELDDSALYLCASSLGLTLSPSLNEQFFGPGTRLTVL.

The chain couples TRBV9 to TRBJ2-7; D is unresolved. Between the trimmed V and J ends, which lost 1 base and 6 bases, there was a span of 14 bases. Germline values: CDR1 SGDLS, CDR2 YYNGEE. The CDR3 loop spans 14 amino acids. CDR3 sequence reads: CASSVIYSSGEQYF. The CDR3 DNA is TGTGCCAGCAGCGTAATTTACAGCTCTGGCGAGCAGTACTTC.

There are a few counts of this clone. V usage is TRBV28 and J usage is TRBJ1-1; a possible D gene is TRBD1 (6 bases). The CDR3 is 12 amino acids. Germline-derived CDR1 and CDR2 are MDHEN and SYDVKM. V gave up 2 bases and J gave up 8 bases, with 9 bases separating them. The CDR3 region has the DNA TGTGCCAGCAGTTTAAGTCAGGGGGAAGCTTTCTTT. It codes for CASSLSQGEAFF.

The CDR3, as DNA: TGTGCCAGCAGCCTCGACAGGCCTTCTTCTGGAAACACCATATATTTT. It translates to CASSLDRPSSGNTIYF. This chain connects TRBV5-4 to TRBJ1-3; the D gene is possibly TRBD1 (6 bases). V was trimmed by 4 bases and J by 1 base, leaving 15 bases between them. This CDR3 comprises 16 residues. Germline V gene data show CDR1 as SGHNT and CDR2 as YYREEE (reference sequence).

The chain carries TRBV19 and TRBJ2-1; 7 positions match TRBD2. Germline trimming cut 10 bases from V and 7 bases from J; bases unmatched to any gene: 19. This CDR3 is 16 amino acids long. From germline, CDR1 is LNHDA and CDR2 SQIVND (reference sequence). The CDR3 is CAIIEGRALWGNEQFF. CDR3 bases: TGTGCCATTATCGAGGGGAGGGCCCTATGGGGGAATGAGCAGTTCTTC. The variable domain in full, completed from reference TRBV19 and TRBJ2-1, reads DGGITQSPKYLFRKEGQNVTLSCEQNLNHDAMYWYRQDPGQGLRLIYYSQIVNDFQKGDIAEGYSVSREKKESFPLTVTSAQKNPTAFYLCAIIEGRALWGNEQFFGPGTRLTVL.

The V call is TRBV5-6, the J call TRBJ1-1; the D is unclear. The ends were cut back, 0 bases at V and 4 bases at J, with 4 bases in the middle. CDR1 is SGHDT and CDR2 is YYEEEE in the germline V gene. This CDR3 region has 12 residues. This CDR3 reads CASSLVVTEAFF. The CDR3 DNA is TGTGCCAGCAGCTTGGTCGTCACTGAAGCTTTCTTT.

This clone was observed a single time. This rearrangement joins TRBV10-1 to TRBJ2-1, with 9 bases identical to TRBD2. This CDR3 has 14 residues. Trimming took 2 bases from V and 8 from J; bases not matched to a gene: 4. Germline CDR1 WNHNN, CDR2 SYGVQD (reference sequence). The DNA for the CDR3 is TGCGCCAGCAGTGAGAGCGGGGGGCCGTATGAGCAGTTCTTC. This codes for CASSESGGPYEQFF.

V usage is TRBV6-5 and J usage is TRBJ1-2; the match to TRBD1 covers 9 bases. The CDR3 has 15 residues. The junction had 10 bases not matched to a gene; V was cut back by 7 bases and J by 4 bases. The V gene's germline CDR1 is MNHEY and CDR2 SVGAGI. This CDR3 reads CASIPATGGGYGYTF. The CDR3 region has the DNA TGTGCCAGCATCCCGGCTACAGGGGGCGGCTATGGCTACACCTTC.

On this clone: Other DNA sequences in the sample encode the same CDR3. The V gene is TRBV6-1, the J gene TRBJ1-2; no definite D call. The CDR3 length is 13 residues. Germline values: CDR1 MNHNS, CDR2 SASEGT. Deletions cut 2 bases from V and 5 bases from J, with 9 bases between. CDR3 nucleotides: TGTGCCAGCAGTGAATTAGGACCGTATGGCTACACCTTC. Protein: CASSELGPYGYTF.

The chain employs TRBV28 and TRBJ1-1; 7 nucleotides agree with TRBD1. Germline V CDR1 and CDR2: MDHEN, SYDVKM. The CDR3 has 17 residues. Losses at the gene ends were 5 bases for V and 2 bases for J; bases not matched to a gene: 14. CDR3 protein: CASSGAGGNWGNTEAFF. The CDR3 DNA sequence: TGTGCCAGCAGTGGGGCAGGGGGGAACTGGGGCAACACTGAAGCTTTCTTT.

This chain uses TRBV29-1 with TRBJ2-7; TRBD2 agrees at 7 bases. V lost 2 bases, J lost 3 bases, and 4 bases stayed unmatched. Germline values: CDR1 SQVTM, CDR2 ANQGSEA. The CDR3 extends over 13 amino acids. The CDR3 DNA reads TGCAGCGTTGAATTGGCGGGGGTCTACGAGCAGTACTTC. It encodes CSVELAGVYEQYF.

The chain joins TRBV5-1 to TRBJ2-5, with TRBD2 matching over 8 bases. The CDR3 runs to 14 residues. J gave up 5 bases and V 0 bases, and 3 bases lay outside the gene matches. Germline CDR1 reads SGHRS; CDR2 reads YFSETQ. CDR3: CASSLESGGETQYF. The CDR3 DNA follows: TGCGCCAGCAGCTTGGAGAGCGGGGGCGAGACCCAGTACTTC.

CDR3 loop: CASSWALTGTSTDTQYF. The CDR3 nucleotides read TGTGCCAGCAGCTGGGCGTTGACAGGGACTTCGACAGATACGCAGTATTTT. The J gene is TRBJ2-3, the V gene TRBV5-6; D may be TRBD1 (7 bases). This CDR3 has 17 amino acids. The germline gives CDR1 SGHDT, CDR2 YYEEEE. V lost 3 bases, J lost 3 bases, and 20 bases lay in between. Using reference TRBV5-6 and TRBJ2-3 for the parts outside the CDR3, the full variable domain is DAGVTQSPTHLIKTRGQQVTLRCSPKSGHDTVSWYQQALGQGPQFIFQYYEEEERQRGNFPDRFSGHQFPNYSSELNVNALLLGDSALYLCASSWALTGTSTDTQYFGPGTRLTVL.

This chain links TRBV9 with TRBJ2-5, with unresolved D. Germline values: CDR1 SGDLS, CDR2 YYNGEE. Trimming removed 4 bases from V and 5 bases from J, with 15 bases in between. The CDR3 contains 14 residues. The CDR3: CASSKSGRSETQYF. The CDR3 DNA reads as TGTGCCAGCAGCAAAAGTGGTCGTTCGGAGACCCAGTACTTC. The full variable domain, completed using reference TRBV9 and TRBJ2-5, is DSGVTQTPKHLITATGQRVTLRCSPRSGDLSVYWYQQSLDQGLQFLIQYYNGEERAKGNILERFSAQQFPDLHSELNLSSLELGDSALYFCASSKSGRSETQYFGPGTRLLVL.

Notes on this clone: The identical CDR3 is also encoded by other nucleotide sequences in the sample. This chain links TRBV9 with TRBJ1-2, with D possibly TRBD1 on 5 matching bases. The CDR3 loop spans 14 amino acids. Germline V gives CDR1 SGDLS, CDR2 YYNGEE. Trimming removed 4 bases from V and 4 bases from J, with 14 bases in between. The CDR3 DNA reads as TGTGCCAGCAGCCCTGGACAAGGGGCCTATGGCTACACCTTC. This encodes CASSPGQGAYGYTF.